This T cell receptor beta chain was retrieved from a study of metastatic and nonmetastatic thyroid tumors. Study information: It was across blood and tumor or nodule tissue from malignant and benign thyroid patients that repertoires were compared.

Original processing notes: Researchers built a distant-metastasis classifier for papillary thyroid cancer that drew on CDR3 differences across clinicopathological groups. From the PCR reads, TCRdb re-called clones with MiXCR. The V and J calls come from TCRdb's annotation, not from the publication. The sample contains approximately 16,000 clones, about 31% of which appear only once. By share, this clone counts as medium-sized. Its specificity is not known. Germline CDR1 is LGHNA and CDR2 is YSLEER. The CDR3 is 14 amino acids. V lost 0 bases to trimming and J lost 4 bases, with 9 bases between them. Findings of the study overall: The study reportedly found significantly higher TCR beta diversity in malignant thyroid tumors than benign nodules, in blood and tumor.

There were no patients who had received any treatment before thyroid surgery. The sequenced sample consisted of blood. The V gene is TRBV4-3, the J gene TRBJ1-2; no firm D call. The receptor's source is a female donor with papillary thyroid cancer or a benign thyroid nodule (not recorded which). Some clones in this sample may be carry-over from other donors' samples. The CDR3 loop is CASSQDRTLYGYTF. The CDR3 DNA is TGCGCCAGCAGCCAAGACAGGACTCTCTATGGCTACACCTTC.